The 32 T cell receptor beta chains below were found in one sample sequenced in a study of blood T cell repertoires in COVID-19 (dated by TCRdb to the early 2020s). The method behind the library was the immunoSEQ multiplex PCR assay. The clones in this table, taken by TCRdb from immuneACCESS, are in-frame only. Not every clone is retained; where verified, under half of the shortfall comes from an unresolved V gene, and the cause of the rest is unknown. Counted in this sample were about 260,000 clones; just under 90% of them appeared once. Together, the top ten hold 3.7% of the sample. The sample comprised peripheral blood. The receptors originated from a woman in her thirties or forties with acute or convalescent COVID-19.

This chain joins TRBV5-8 and TRBJ2-2; D is possibly TRBD1 (5 bases). The V and J ends lost 2 bases and 0 bases respectively, with 8 bases between them. The CDR3 runs to 15 residues. Germline V gene lookup returns CDR1 SGHTS and CDR2 YDEGEE. CDR3 sequence: CASSFGHSNTGELFF. For the CDR3, the DNA is TGTGCCAGCAGCTTCGGACACTCGAACACCGGGGAGCTGTTTTTT.

The chain uses TRBV2 and TRBJ1-2; D is perhaps TRBD1 (6 bases). Trimming took 6 bases from V and 5 from J, leaving 10 bases between them. The CDR3 loop spans 12 amino acids. Germline CDR1 and CDR2: SNHLY and FYNNEI. CDR3 coding DNA: TGTGCCAGCAGCGACCAGGGGTATGGCTACACCTTC. Protein: CASSDQGYGYTF. Full variable domain (outside the CDR3, taken from reference TRBV2 and TRBJ1-2): EPEVTQTPSHQVTQMGQEVILRCVPISNHLYFYWYRQILGQKVEFLVSFYNNEISEKSEIFDDQFSVERPDGSNFTLKIRSTKLEDSAMYFCASSDQGYGYTFGSGTRLTVV.

The chain couples TRBV4-2 to TRBJ1-5; 10 nucleotides agree with TRBD1. The V gene's germline CDR1 is LGHNA and CDR2 YNFKEQ. With 3 bases clipped from V and 3 bases from J, the junction kept 2 bases outside the gene matches. The CDR3 contains 15 residues. The CDR3 sequence: CASSQGTGDNQPQHF. The CDR3 bases are TGTGCCAGCAGCCAGGGGACAGGGGACAATCAGCCCCAGCATTTT.

V is TRBV7-2 and J is TRBJ1-3; D is perhaps TRBD1 (6 bases). Trimming cost V 1 base and J 0 bases, with 16 bases left between them. This CDR3 comprises 18 residues. Germline CDR1 SGHTA, CDR2 FQGNSA. The CDR3 nucleotides read TGTGCCAGCAGCTTAGAGGGGGTGTGGTTGAGCTCTGGAAACACCATATATTTT. It yields the protein CASSLEGVWLSSGNTIYF.

V usage is TRBV28 and J usage is TRBJ1-1, with TRBD1 as a possible D gene (6 bases). V was pared by 5 bases and J by 5 bases, with 18 bases between. In germline, CDR1 is MDHEN, CDR2 SYDVKM. The CDR3 consists of 15 residues. CDR3 amino acids: CASSDLGHTTTEAFF. CDR3 in DNA: TGTGCCAGCAGTGATTTGGGACATACGACGACTGAAGCTTTCTTT.

The chain is built from TRBV2 and TRBJ2-1; no clear D. The V gene lost 6 bases and the J gene lost 0 bases, with 9 bases spanning the gap. Germline CDR1 SNHLY, CDR2 FYNNEI. The CDR3 runs 14 residues. CDR3 sequence (DNA): TGTGCCAGCAGGCTAGAGGTCTCCTACAATGAGCAGTTCTTC. Translating it yields CASRLEVSYNEQFF.

The J gene is TRBJ1-1, the V gene TRBV7-9, with TRBD1 matching 8 bases. Trimming at V came to 5 bases and at J to 8 bases, leaving 13 bases not matched to a gene. The CDR3 extends over 15 amino acids. Germline CDR1 reads SEHNR; CDR2 reads FQNEAQ (reference sequence). CDR3 amino acids: CASSVGYQGAREAFF. CDR3 coding DNA: TGTGCCAGCAGCGTAGGATATCAGGGGGCGAGGGAAGCTTTCTTT.

The J gene is TRBJ2-7, the V gene TRBV5-6, with 8 bases identical to TRBD1. The trim removed 2 bases at V and 5 bases at J, leaving 6 bases unmatched. The germline CDR1 and CDR2 sequences are SGHDT and YYEEEE. The CDR3 length is 14 residues. CDR3 nucleotides: TGTGCCAGCAGCTTCGCAGGGGGCAGCGACGAGCAGTACGTC. As protein: CASSFAGGSDEQYV.

This sequence joins TRBV27 and TRBJ2-7; 9 positions match TRBD1. CDR3 length: 14 residues. The germline gives CDR1 MNHEY, CDR2 SMNVEV (reference sequence). The J segment lost 4 bases and the V segment lost 3 bases, leaving 4 bases of the junction unmatched. CDR3 sequence (DNA): TGTGCCAGCAGTTTGGCGGACAGGGGATACGAGCAGTACGTC. Translating it yields CASSLADRGYEQYV.

The genes are TRBV5-6 and TRBJ2-7; the D gene is possibly TRBD1 (6 bases). The CDR3 contains 16 residues. V lost 1 base and J lost 0, with 14 bases in between. Germline V CDR1 and CDR2: SGHDT, YYEEEE. CDR3 DNA sequence: TGTGCCAGCAGCTTGATCGGGGACATCGCCTCCTACGAGCAGTACGTC. It yields the protein CASSLIGDIASYEQYV.

This clone was seen just once. The V gene is TRBV11-3, the J gene TRBJ1-1; TRBD1 aligns across 7 bases. The ends lost 4 bases at V and 10 bases at J; junction bases unmatched: 6. CDR1 and CDR2 (germline): SGHNT, YENEEA. CDR3 length equals 12 residues. The CDR3 loop reads CASSSRQGRAFF. In DNA, the CDR3 is TGTGCCAGCAGCTCCAGACAGGGTAGAGCTTTCTTT.

This chain connects TRBV5-6 to TRBJ2-3, with TRBD2 identical over 8 bases. This CDR3 has 15 residues. Trimming removed 1 base from V and 3 bases from J; junction bases left unmatched: 4. Looked up from germline, CDR1 is SGHDT and CDR2 is YYEEEE. CDR3 residues: CASSLTGLGTDTQYF. Here the CDR3 DNA reads TGTGCCAGCAGCTTGACGGGACTAGGGACAGATACGCAGTATTTT.

V usage is TRBV2 and J usage is TRBJ1-1, with 9 positions matching TRBD1. The CDR3 runs 12 residues. Trimming cost V 10 bases and J 3 bases; bases outside gene matches: 3. Germline V gene sequence: CDR1 SNHLY, CDR2 FYNNEI. The CDR3 region is CATDRGDTEAFF. The CDR3 DNA reads TGTGCCACTGACAGGGGGGACACTGAAGCTTTCTTT.

The gene calls are TRBV2 and TRBJ2-3; a possible D gene is TRBD1 (6 bases). Per germline, CDR1 SNHLY and CDR2 FYNNEI. CDR3 length equals 14 residues. Trimming removed 5 bases at V and 1 base at J, with 10 bases between. CDR3 coding DNA: TGTGCCAGCAGTCCGAGACAGGGCACAGATACGCAGTATTTT. Its protein product is CASSPRQGTDTQYF.

This sequence joins TRBV14 and TRBJ2-7; D is uncertain. Germline V CDR1 and CDR2: SGHDN, FVKESK. V lost 0 bases to trimming and J lost 6 bases, with 12 bases between them. The CDR3 contains 14 residues. CDR3 residues: CASSQDHPRSEQYV. The CDR3 nucleotides are TGTGCCAGCAGCCAAGATCACCCGCGGAGCGAGCAGTACGTC.

This chain uses TRBV6-5 with TRBJ2-3; 7 nucleotides align to TRBD1. In germline, CDR1 is MNHEY, CDR2 SVGAGI. The CDR3 contains 15 residues. V lost 6 bases and J lost 3; bases outside the gene matches: 9. The CDR3 region has the DNA TGTGCCAGCAGAGCCTTAGACAGGGTGACAGATACGCAGTATTTT. Protein sequence: CASRALDRVTDTQYF.

CDR3: CASSWTGISNQPQHF. DNA for the CDR3: TGTGCCAGCAGCTGGACAGGGATTAGCAATCAGCCCCAGCATTTT. V is TRBV7-2 and J is TRBJ1-5, with 8 bases aligning to TRBD1. Germline CDR1 reads SGHTA; CDR2 reads FQGNSA. The length of the CDR3 is 15 residues. V trimming: 4 bases; J trimming: 0 bases; junction bases outside the gene matches: 2.

V gene TRBV6-5 combines with J gene TRBJ1-5; 7 nucleotides agree with TRBD1. This CDR3 has 13 residues. The V segment lost 6 bases and the J segment 4 bases; nucleotides outside the gene matches: 3. Germline CDR1 MNHEY, CDR2 SVGAGI. For the CDR3, the DNA is TGTGCCAGCAGACCGACAGGGAATCAGCCCCAGCATTTT. The encoded protein is CASRPTGNQPQHF.

The CDR3 sequence is CASSETVLNTGELFF. The CDR3 DNA reads TGTGCCAGCAGCGAAACAGTTTTGAACACCGGGGAGCTGTTTTTT. This chain links TRBV9 with TRBJ2-2, with D unresolved. The CDR3 sequence is 15 residues long. The V and J ends lost 3 bases and 1 base respectively, with 10 bases between them. Germline V CDR1 and CDR2: SGDLS, YYNGEE.

This chain links TRBV5-6 with TRBJ1-1; the D is unclear. CDR1 is SGHDT and CDR2 is YYEEEE in the germline V gene. V dropped 5 bases and J dropped 3 bases, with 17 bases sitting between them. This CDR3 has 15 residues. CDR3 protein: CASSAPRYADTEAFF. The CDR3 DNA is TGTGCCAGCAGTGCTCCCCGTTATGCGGACACTGAAGCTTTCTTT.

Turning to this clone: The same CDR3 can be traced to other DNA sequences in this sample. The chain carries TRBV6-5 and TRBJ1-1; D remains unclear. The CDR3 has 13 residues. Germline loops: CDR1 MNHEY, CDR2 SVGAGI. V gave up 3 bases and J gave up 0 bases, with 5 bases separating them. CDR3 nucleotide sequence: TGTGCCAGCAGTTATTCCTTGAACACTGAAGCTTTCTTT. It encodes CASSYSLNTEAFF.

The chain carries TRBV10-3 and TRBJ1-1; possible D gene TRBD1, 5 bases. CDR3 length: 13 residues. Germline V gene lookup returns CDR1 ENHRY and CDR2 SYGVKD. The germline V and J ends were trimmed by 10 bases and 1 base, with 13 bases remaining between them. CDR3 loop: CATLGVQNTEAFF. CDR3 DNA sequence: TGTGCCACGTTAGGGGTACAGAACACTGAAGCTTTCTTT.

CDR3 sequence (DNA): TGCGCCAGCAGCTCCGGGACTAGCGGGGGGGCGGCAGATACGCAGTATTTT. Amino acid sequence: CASSSGTSGGAADTQYF. The chain joins TRBV5-1 to TRBJ2-3, with 16 bases fitting TRBD2. The CDR3 totals 17 residues. Germline V lookup: CDR1 SGHRS, CDR2 YFSETQ. V trimming: 3 bases; J trimming: 4 bases; junction bases outside the gene matches: 5.

The CDR3 nucleotides read TGTGCCAGCAGCCCACAAGGCGGCGCCCTTTCCTACGAGCAGTACGTC. Translating it yields CASSPQGGALSYEQYV. The chain is built from TRBV7-9 and TRBJ2-7; the D is unclear. V was shortened by 5 bases and J by 1 base, with 18 bases between the two germline ends. Germline V gives CDR1 SEHNR, CDR2 FQNEAQ (reference sequence). CDR3 length: 16 amino acids.

The chain has TRBV18 and TRBJ1-1, with D possibly being TRBD1 (6 bases). The CDR3 totals 15 residues. Germline-derived CDR1 and CDR2 are KGHSH and LQKENI. The V end was cut by 5 bases, the J end by 0 bases, with 13 bases between. CDR3 in DNA: TGTGCCAGCTCATTCGGACAGATGATGAACACTGAAGCTTTCTTT. Amino acid sequence: CASSFGQMMNTEAFF.

V gene TRBV19 combines with J gene TRBJ1-5; no clear D gene. The CDR3 totals 13 residues. Trimming stripped 2 bases from V and 8 bases from J, with 10 bases between. Germline CDR1 and CDR2: LNHDA and SQIVND (reference sequence). Written as DNA, the CDR3 is TGTGCCAGTAGTATAAATTCCCTTAAGCCCCAGCATTTT. This sequence encodes CASSINSLKPQHF.

This clone has only a few counts. The CDR3 is CASSDSKTGPHEPQHF. The DNA for the CDR3 is TGTGCCAGCAGTGACTCGAAGACAGGGCCCCACGAGCCCCAGCATTTT. The rearrangement uses TRBV6-4 and TRBJ1-5; 7 bases match TRBD1. CDR3 length: 16 residues. After removal of 0 bases from V and 8 bases from J, the junction contained 10 bases not matched to a gene. Germline lookup yields CDR1 MRHNA and CDR2 SNTAGT.

The rearrangement links TRBV6-6 to TRBJ1-2; 7 bases fit TRBD1. The CDR3 extends over 13 amino acids. Germline CDR1 MNHNY, CDR2 SVGAGI (reference sequence). The trim removed 6 bases at V and 6 bases at J, leaving 7 bases unmatched. CDR3 amino acids: CASRLGQENGYTF. Written as DNA, the CDR3 is TGTGCCAGCAGGTTAGGACAGGAAAATGGCTACACCTTC.

This clone showed up just a few times. The V and J genes are TRBV7-9 and TRBJ2-5; D gene unclear. With 1 base removed from V and 5 bases from J, the gap between germline ends came to 8 bases. Germline CDR1 SEHNR, CDR2 FQNEAQ (reference sequence). The CDR3 length is 13 residues. CDR3 protein: CASSLGVRETQYF. CDR3 nucleotides: TGTGCCAGCAGCTTAGGAGTCCGGGAGACCCAGTACTTC.

The V gene is TRBV6-5, the J gene TRBJ1-1, with 7 bases aligning to TRBD1. V was pared by 8 bases and J by 0 bases, with 9 bases of the junction left unmatched. Germline values: CDR1 MNHEY, CDR2 SVGAGI. The CDR3 length is 15 residues. As DNA, the CDR3 is TGTGCCAGCGATCGGACAGGCTCCATGAACACTGAAGCTTTCTTT. Residues: CASDRTGSMNTEAFF.

The V and J genes are TRBV18 and TRBJ2-2; D is ambiguous. Deletions cut 3 bases from V and 1 base from J, with 6 bases between. The germline V gene encodes CDR1 KGHSH and CDR2 LQKENI. The CDR3 runs to 14 residues. The CDR3, as DNA: TGTGCCAGCTCACCGGCAGTGAACACCGGGGAGCTGTTTTTT. This encodes CASSPAVNTGELFF.

The chain uses TRBV12-3 or TRBV12-4 and TRBJ1-2, with D possibly TRBD1 on 6 matching bases. This CDR3 spans 12 amino acids. The V gene lost 5 bases and the J gene lost 7 bases, with 11 bases spanning the gap. The CDR3 reads CASSMMGAGYTF. In nucleotides, the CDR3 is TGTGCCAGCAGTATGATGGGGGCTGGCTACACCTTC.